Listed below are T cell receptor beta chains from one sample, sequenced in a study of human T cells and chemical hapten exposure. TCRdb fed the RACE reads into MiXCR, producing one record per CDR3 protein. Among 180,000 or so distinct CDR3 sequences listed, 25% to 30% were seen once. The specimen comprised whole blood, sampled in connection with sensitization to the hapten diphenylcyclopropenone (DPC). The origin of the receptors is a young woman with alopecia areata. Some clones in this sample may be carry-over from other donors' samples. Each CDR3 is given with its conserved first and last residue. A D gene is named only where the DNA matches it firmly. Clone size appears in some rows only: once, few, many, or a class for an expanded clone.

>TRBJ2-1|few|TRBV7-9|NA
TGTGCCAGCAGCTTAGCGGTGCAGGGCAATGAGCAGTTCTTC
CASSLAVQGNEQFF
>TRBJ1-5|few|TRBV20-1|TRBD1
TGCAGTGCTGTGACTAAAACAGGGGGCAATCAGCCCCAGCATTTT
CSAVTKTGGNQPQHF
>TRBJ2-1|NA|TRBV29-1|NA
TGCAGCGGTGAAAGGGGGGGCGGTGAGCAGTTCTTC
CSGERGGGEQFF
>TRBJ1-2|few|TRBV12-3/TRBV12-4|NA
TGTGCCAGCAGTTTCCACGGACGGTCGGGAAGGAGCTACACCTTC
CASSFHGRSGRSYTF
>TRBJ2-1|NA|TRBV29-1|NA
TGCAGCGGGCGGGACGTAGGTGAGCAGTTCTTC
CSGRDVGEQFF
>TRBJ2-3|NA|TRBV11-2|TRBD2
TGTGCCAGCAGCGATGGGACTAGCGGGATTAGTACAGATACGCAGTATTTT
CASSDGTSGISTDTQYF
>TRBJ2-2|NA|TRBV2|NA
TGTGCCAGCAGTTCCCAGCGGACCGGGGAGCTGTTTTTT
CASSSQRTGELFF
>TRBJ1-5|NA|TRBV3-1|NA
TGTGCCAGCAGCCAAGAGGCCACTGGCTTGGGGCCCCAGCATTTT
CASSQEATGLGPQHF
>TRBJ1-2|NA|TRBV30|NA
TGTGCCTGGAACCGGGCCCCGCGTGGCTACACCTTC
CAWNRAPRGYTF
>TRBJ2-1|few|TRBV29-1|TRBD2
TGCAGCGGGGGGGGTGCTAGCGGGTTATACAATGAGCAGTTCTTC
CSGGGASGLYNEQFF
>TRBJ2-1|few|TRBV29-1|TRBD2
TGCAGCGGGGGGGATAGCGGGATCCCTGGCAATGAGCAGTTCTTC
CSGGDSGIPGNEQFF
>TRBJ1-1|NA|TRBV6-2/TRBV6-3|TRBD1
TGTGCCAGCAGATCAGGGGGCGGTGGCACTGAAGCTTTCTTT
CASRSGGGGTEAFF
>TRBJ2-3|NA|TRBV28|NA
TGTGCCAGCTCCAAGGGAGGCATAGATACGCAGTATTTT
CASSKGGIDTQYF
>TRBJ1-5|many|TRBV20-1|NA
TGCAGTGCTAGAACTGGGGTAAATCAGCCCCAGCATTTT
CSARTGVNQPQHF
>TRBJ2-7|few|TRBV18|NA
TGTGCCAGCTCACCAGAGTTAGGTTTCCACGAGCAGTACTTC
CASSPELGFHEQYF
>TRBJ1-6|once|TRBV7-2|NA
TGTGCCAGCAGCTTAGGCGGACACGTCAATTCACCCCTCCACTTT
CASSLGGHVNSPLHF
>TRBJ2-5|NA|TRBV9|NA
TGTGCCAGCAGCGTCGATCCGGCGGGGCAAGAGACCCAGTACTTC
CASSVDPAGQETQYF
>TRBJ2-3|NA|TRBV10-3|TRBD1
TGTGCCATCAGTGACCCCACGGACAGGGTGCGAGGAGATACGCAGTATTTT
CAISDPTDRVRGDTQYF
>TRBJ2-1|NA|TRBV4-3|TRBD2
TGCGCCAGCAGCCAAGAGACTAGCGGGCCCAATGAGCAGTTCTTC
CASSQETSGPNEQFF
>TRBJ1-5|many|TRBV3-1|NA
TGTGCCAGCAGCCAAGATCCGCTTATGTCCCAGCATTTT
CASSQDPLMSQHF
>TRBJ1-6|NA|TRBV6-1|NA
TGTGCCAGCAGTGAACTCTTCCAGGGTAATTCACCCCTCCACTTT
CASSELFQGNSPLHF
>TRBJ2-1|NA|TRBV12-2|NA
TGTGCAAGTCGCTTACTAGCGGGATACAATGAGCAGTTCTTC
CASRLLAGYNEQFF
>TRBJ2-1|few|TRBV20-1|NA
TGCAGTGCAAGAGGAGGACATGAGCAGTTCTTC
CSARGGHEQFF
>TRBJ1-4|NA|TRBV7-2|NA
TGTGCCAGCAGCTTAGGACCTCAACTGTTTTTT
CASSLGPQLFF
>TRBJ1-5|NA|TRBV6-2/TRBV6-3|NA
TGTGCCAGCAGTTATTATTTGGGCCGGGGTCAGCCCCAGCATTTT
CASSYYLGRGQPQHF
>TRBJ2-3|once|TRBV5-1|TRBD2
TGCGCCAGCAGCTTGGCTAGCGGGATACCTCCTAGCACAGATACGCAGTATTTT
CASSLASGIPPSTDTQYF
>TRBJ2-1|NA|TRBV28|TRBD2
TGTGCCAGCAGTTTCCCAACTAGCGGGAGGGCCTCCTACAATGAGCAGTTCTTC
CASSFPTSGRASYNEQFF
>TRBJ2-7|NA|TRBV20-1|TRBD2
TGCAGTGCTGTCCCTAGCGGGAGGGCCGAGCAGTACTTC
CSAVPSGRAEQYF
>TRBJ2-1|few|TRBV24-1|NA
TGTGCCACCAGTGATCCGGACCGGAATGAGCAGTTCTTC
CATSDPDRNEQFF
>TRBJ2-4|NA|TRBV27|NA
TGTGCCAGCAGTTTGGTAGGGGGAGCCAAAAACATTCAGTACTTC
CASSLVGGAKNIQYF
>TRBJ2-2|NA|TRBV7-2|TRBD1
TGTGCCAGCAGCAAACAGGGGACCGGGGAGCTGTTTTTT
CASSKQGTGELFF
>TRBJ2-7|NA|TRBV4-3|TRBD1
TGCGCCAGCAGCCGGTTCATGGGACAGGGTGACGAGCAGTACTTC
CASSRFMGQGDEQYF
>TRBJ1-5|few|TRBV4-1|TRBD1
TGCGCCAGCAGCCAGGACAGGGGTGTCAATCAGCCCCAGCATTTT
CASSQDRGVNQPQHF
>TRBJ1-2|NA|TRBV29-1|NA
TGCAGCGTTTTAGGCCCCTATGGCTACACCTTC
CSVLGPYGYTF
>TRBJ2-3|NA|TRBV25-1|NA
TGTGCCAGCAGTGAATTGGGAACAGGCACAGATACGCAGTATTTT
CASSELGTGTDTQYF
>TRBJ2-1|few|TRBV10-3|TRBD1
TGTGCCATCAGTTCCTGGACAGGGGGAGAATATGAGCAGTTCTTC
CAISSWTGGEYEQFF
>TRBJ2-5|NA|TRBV27|NA
TGTGCCAGCAGTCCCCGGACACGAGAGACCCAGTACTTC
CASSPRTRETQYF
>TRBJ2-1|few|TRBV7-2|NA
TGTGCCAGCAGTCCAGGGGGGGGACTTTACAATGAGCAGTTCTTC
CASSPGGGLYNEQFF
>TRBJ2-7|NA|TRBV11-1|NA
TGTGCCAGCAGCCCGCATTCCGGGACATCCGAGCAGTACTTC
CASSPHSGTSEQYF
>TRBJ2-3|few|TRBV11-2|NA
TGTGCCAGCAGCTCACCCGATTCGGGACTCTCAGACACAGATACGCAGTATTTT
CASSSPDSGLSDTDTQYF
>TRBJ2-7|NA|TRBV7-2|NA
TGTGCCAGCAGCTCTAGACCCGGGTCCTACGAGCAGTACTTC
CASSSRPGSYEQYF
>TRBJ1-1|NA|TRBV9|NA
TGTGCCAGCAGCCCACATGTGGGGGGGACTGAAGCTTTCTTT
CASSPHVGGTEAFF
>TRBJ2-1|NA|TRBV15|NA
TGTGCCACCAGCAGTATCGAGGCTGGTGAGCAGTTCTTC
CATSSIEAGEQFF
>TRBJ2-1|few|TRBV11-3|TRBD1
TGTGCCAGCAGCTTAGGATTGGCCGGGACAGCTTACAATGAGCAGTTCTTC
CASSLGLAGTAYNEQFF
>TRBJ2-3|NA|TRBV28|NA
TGTGCCAGCAGTTTTGGGGGGACCCTCACAGATACGCAGTATTTT
CASSFGGTLTDTQYF
>TRBJ2-1|many|TRBV29-1|NA
TGCAGCGTTGCTTCTTCGCTGTACAATGAGCAGTTCTTC
CSVASSLYNEQFF
>TRBJ1-2|NA|TRBV7-2|NA
TGTGCCAGCAGATCGGGGAACTCCTATGGCTACACCTTC
CASRSGNSYGYTF
>TRBJ1-3|NA|TRBV4-3|NA
TGTGCCAGCAGCCAAGAAGTGGGGATGTCTGGAAACACCATATATTTT
CASSQEVGMSGNTIYF
>TRBJ1-1|NA|TRBV6-4|TRBD1
TGTGCCAGCAGTAAAGGACAGGGTGGCAAGGACACTGAAGCTTTCTTT
CASSKGQGGKDTEAFF
>TRBJ1-1|NA|TRBV6-2/TRBV6-3|NA
TGTGCCAGCAGCGTAATGGGGGGTCCCACTGAAGCTTTCTTT
CASSVMGGPTEAFF